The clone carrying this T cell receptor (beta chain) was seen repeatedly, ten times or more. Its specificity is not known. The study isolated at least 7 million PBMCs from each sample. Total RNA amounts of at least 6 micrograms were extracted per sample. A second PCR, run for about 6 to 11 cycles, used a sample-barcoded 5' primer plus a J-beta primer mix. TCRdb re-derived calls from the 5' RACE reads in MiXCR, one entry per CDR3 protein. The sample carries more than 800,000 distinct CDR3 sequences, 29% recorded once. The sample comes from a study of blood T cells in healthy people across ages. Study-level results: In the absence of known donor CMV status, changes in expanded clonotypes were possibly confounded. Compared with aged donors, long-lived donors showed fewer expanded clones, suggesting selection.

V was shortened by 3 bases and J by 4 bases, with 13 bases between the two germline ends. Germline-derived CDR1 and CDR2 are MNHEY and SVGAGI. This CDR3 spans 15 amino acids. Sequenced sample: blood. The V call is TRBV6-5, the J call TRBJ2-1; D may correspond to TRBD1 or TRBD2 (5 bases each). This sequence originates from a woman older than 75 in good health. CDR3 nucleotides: TGTGCCAGCAGTTATGGGCCGGGGCGTTACAATGAGCAGTTCTTC. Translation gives CASSYGPGRYNEQFF.